A selection of T cell receptor beta chains follows, all from one sample in a study of CD8 T cells in ankylosing spondylitis. Using its own MiXCR run on the 5' RACE reads, TCRdb lists one record per CDR3 protein. The profile shows tens of thousands of distinct CDR3 sequences, approximately 30% of them singletons. Material for sequencing was blood, either unsorted or a sorted T cell fraction (not recorded which). Receptors were obtained from a male donor with ankylosing spondylitis or in good health (not recorded which). Each CDR3 is given with its conserved first and last residue. Each record gives: V gene, J gene, CDR3 length, CDR3 protein.

>TRBV10-3|TRBJ1-1|14
CAIRRDLGASEAFF
>TRBV6-1|TRBJ2-5|16
CASSENIRWGRETQYF
>TRBV20-1|TRBJ2-3|17
CSARKEPAGGFADTQYF
>TRBV7-2|TRBJ1-1|16
CASSPLLTGGNTEAFF
>TRBV5-5|TRBJ1-2|15
CASSPAIRELYGYTF
>TRBV5-1|TRBJ2-7|16
CASSPGQGLISYEQYF
>TRBV20-1|TRBJ2-2|16
CSARDFGAGVVGELFF
>TRBV7-2|TRBJ1-6|17
CASSFWPPGQSLSPLHF
>TRBV7-9|TRBJ1-2|14
CASSPRGSNYGYTF
>TRBV5-1|TRBJ1-1|13
CASSLKGIAEAFF
>TRBV5-1|TRBJ2-2|14
CASMAGGNTGELFF
>TRBV24-1|TRBJ2-3|12
CATRGGTDTQYF
>TRBV20-1|TRBJ1-6|14
CSAAYGDSNSPLHF
>TRBV10-3|TRBJ2-1|16
CAISEFSGRVNNEQFF
>TRBV20-1|TRBJ1-3|13
CSASSASGNTIYF
>TRBV30|TRBJ2-1|11
CAWTQNNEQFF
>TRBV12-3/TRBV12-4|TRBJ2-3|16
CASRLGLAGFTDTQYF
>TRBV7-9|TRBJ2-7|15
CASSLVAGRTYEQYF
>TRBV7-8|TRBJ1-4|15
CASSFQGATNEKLFF
>TRBV29-1|TRBJ2-3|14
CSVGLAGERDTQYF
>TRBV20-1|TRBJ2-5|14
CSAGLAGVQETQYF
>TRBV29-1|TRBJ1-2|14
CSVEGGAMGYGYTF
>TRBV5-4|TRBJ1-5|19
CASSLAFVQGKGQNQPQHF
>TRBV3-1|TRBJ2-3|16
CASSQDLGIRADTQYF
>TRBV2|TRBJ2-3|15
CASSARLGSTDTQYF
>TRBV29-1|TRBJ2-1|15
CSVDRRAGSYNEQFF
>TRBV12-3/TRBV12-4|TRBJ2-1|14
CASSLSRGSDEQFF
>TRBV7-9|TRBJ2-3|15
CASSLAADSTDTQYF
>TRBV5-1|TRBJ1-2|15
CASSRIDRENYGYTF
>TRBV29-1|TRBJ2-1|14
CSGTEGSSYNEQFF
>TRBV6-5|TRBJ1-2|15
CASSYSWRVGYGYTF
>TRBV5-5|TRBJ2-1|15
CASSYRGQGNNEQFF
>TRBV5-5|TRBJ1-2|12
CASSLEEGGYTF
>TRBV15|TRBJ2-5|17
CATSPPGQAIRQEIQYF
>TRBV28|TRBJ2-4|11
CASSSRRKEDF
>TRBV12-3/TRBV12-4|TRBJ2-3|15
CASSRSAISTDTQYF
>TRBV20-1|TRBJ1-2|13
CSAIYGGLYGYTF
>TRBV6-4|TRBJ2-1|15
CASSAEGGAYNEQFF
>TRBV15|TRBJ2-7|16
CATSRDLGRHGQEQYF
>TRBV7-9|TRBJ2-5|17
CASSLLVSGIGRETQYF
>TRBV5-1|TRBJ2-3|18
CASSHPGLAGGSTDTQYF
>TRBV5-6|TRBJ2-3|16
CASSYGTGVRTDTQYF
>TRBV5-6|TRBJ2-1|13
CASSEHMMGEQFF
>TRBV7-7|TRBJ1-2|13
CASSPLRGSGYTF
>TRBV7-9|TRBJ1-3|15
CASSLVVVSGNTIYF
>TRBV5-1|TRBJ2-5|15
CASRGRRQGFETQYF
>TRBV5-1|TRBJ2-1|16
CASSLAGDISYNEQFF
>TRBV6-1|TRBJ2-1|14
CASSIGRRGDEQFF
>TRBV20-1|TRBJ1-4|14
CSANDRGGNEKLFF
>TRBV20-1|TRBJ2-3|14
CSASLEGMTDTQYF
>TRBV12-3/TRBV12-4|TRBJ2-5|13
CASSLVRQETQYF
>TRBV11-2|TRBJ2-1|16
CASSSLTSGGAYEQFF
>TRBV5-5|TRBJ1-5|13
CASSRDGHQPQHF
>TRBV4-2|TRBJ1-2|15
CASSPRELLLYGYTF